This TCR beta chain was captured in a study of cytomegalovirus exposure and HLA in healthy donors. The PCR made use of 60 Vbeta and 13 Jbeta primers. Repertoires were generated with immunoSEQ multiplex PCR, while TCRdb's copy carries only in-frame clones and drops some. The sample contains about 110,000 clones, approximately 73% of which appear only once. Germline CDR1 and CDR2: LNHDA and SQIVND (reference sequence). Unmatched junction bases numbered 4, after V lost 6 bases and J lost 1 base. The CDR3 covers 14 residues. This TCR was sampled from a man aged 25-45 years in good health and CMV-seronegative. This chain uses TRBV19 with TRBJ1-1; 8 bases align to TRBD1. The sequencing input was PBMCs. In nucleotides, the CDR3 is TGTGCCAGTAGCGCCGGGACAGGGAACACTGAAGCTTTCTTT. This sequence encodes CASSAGTGNTEAFF. Variable domain in full (rest from reference TRBV19 and TRBJ1-1): DGGITQSPKYLFRKEGQNVTLSCEQNLNHDAMYWYRQDPGQGLRLIYYSQIVNDFQKGDIAEGYSVSREKKESFPLTVTSAQKNPTAFYLCASSAGTGNTEAFFGQGTRLTVV.